This T cell receptor (beta chain) was obtained from a study of blood T cells in healthy people across ages. Study-wide findings and caveats: Any changes in expanded clonotypes were possibly confounded, as donor CMV status remained unknown.

Sample-barcoded 5' priming and a J-beta primer mix drove a second PCR of about 6 to 12 cycles. MiXCR was run by TCRdb on the 5' RACE reads, yielding one entry per CDR3 protein. This table holds roughly 1,100,000 distinct CDR3 sequences, approximately 25% found once. V was cut by 0 bases and J by 8 bases, with 14 bases left in between. This CDR3 is built from 14 residues. The germline V gene has CDR1 SGDLS and CDR2 YYNGEE. Donors each provided roughly 11 milliliters of peripheral blood. Concerning this clonotype itself: The antigen remains undetermined.

These records were also assigned to another study, of T cells of mothers and their children. As that study records: Maternal samples each gave over 9 million TCR beta CDR3 reads, and child samples approximately 2.8 million each. Related and unrelated pairs show TCR recombination output that thymic selection shapes similarly.

The TCR originated in a girl aged 2 to 9 in good health. The rearrangement joins TRBV9 to TRBJ1-2; D possibly corresponds to TRBD1 (5 bases). What was sequenced was blood. The CDR3 DNA sequence: TGTGCCAGCAGCGTAGATAGCGGGGGTTTGGGCTACACCTTC. Protein: CASSVDSGGLGYTF. The complete variable domain, with remaining parts taken from reference TRBV9 and TRBJ1-2, reads DSGVTQTPKHLITATGQRVTLRCSPRSGDLSVYWYQQSLDQGLQFLIQYYNGEERAKGNILERFSAQQFPDLHSELNLSSLELGDSALYFCASSVDSGGLGYTFGSGTRLTVV.